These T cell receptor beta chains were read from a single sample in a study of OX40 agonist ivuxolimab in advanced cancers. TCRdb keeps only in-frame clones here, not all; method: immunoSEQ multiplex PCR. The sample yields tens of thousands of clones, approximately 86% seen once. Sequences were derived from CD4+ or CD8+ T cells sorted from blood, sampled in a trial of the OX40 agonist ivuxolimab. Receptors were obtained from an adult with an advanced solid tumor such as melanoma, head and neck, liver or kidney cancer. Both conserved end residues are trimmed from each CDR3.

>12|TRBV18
ASSPGQTSYEQY
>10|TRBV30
AWSVQGETQY
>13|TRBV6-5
ASRRLAGGPDTQY
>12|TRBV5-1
ASSLEGSLNEQF
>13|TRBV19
ASSRTGDSTYEQY
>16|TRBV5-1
ASSSRPTSGGEENIQY
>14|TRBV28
ASSPPPGQGSGGYT
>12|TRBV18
ASAYREGNEKLF
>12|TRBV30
AWSKTRSGNTIY
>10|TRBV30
AWSVPGYGYT
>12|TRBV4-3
ASSHDRLALEQF
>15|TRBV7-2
ASSARTSGNSRNEQF
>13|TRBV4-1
ASSQDGTGGEKLF
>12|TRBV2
ASRTGLNTDTQY
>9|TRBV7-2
ASSSLDRQY
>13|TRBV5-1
ASSLRDANTGELF
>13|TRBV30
AWRVGQAYSYEQY
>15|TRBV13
ASSLDRGRDVDYGYT
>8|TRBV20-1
SALSETQY
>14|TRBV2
ASSVPEGLSNYGYT
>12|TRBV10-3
AIGTSGGAYEQY
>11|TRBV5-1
ASRHAAQETQY
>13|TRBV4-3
ASSHLGGGYNEQF
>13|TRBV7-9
ASTNGGSGANVLT
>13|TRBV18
ASSPPLAGGYEQY
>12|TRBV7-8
ASSPPGQPYEQY
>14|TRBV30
AWSGGGLATYNEQF
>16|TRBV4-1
ASSQRQGLFPMNTEAF
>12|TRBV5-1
ASSSTATNEKLF
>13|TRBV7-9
ASSLDRGVAGEQY
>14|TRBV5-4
ASSPISGGSSYEQY
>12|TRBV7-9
ASSLARGEAEAF
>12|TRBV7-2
ASSTGLVVDEQF
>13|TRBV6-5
ASSYSEYSGNTIY
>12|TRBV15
ATSRRGGTDTQY
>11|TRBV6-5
ASRTSVTYEQY
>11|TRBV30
AWSGRVDEKLF
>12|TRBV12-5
ASGPWKGNYGYT
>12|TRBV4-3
ASSQEPGGYEQY
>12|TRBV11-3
ASSPRTGNEKLF
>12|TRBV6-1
ASYRAQAGDTQY
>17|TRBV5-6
ASSFFCYQPGTEGYEQY
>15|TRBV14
ASSQVSFGGRYNEQF
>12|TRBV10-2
ASSGLRDGYGYT
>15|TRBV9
ASSVGQGLLDTGELF
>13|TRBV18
ASSPPAGDGYGYT
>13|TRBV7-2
ASSPKTGGNQPQH
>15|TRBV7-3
ASSLAGASSGANVLT
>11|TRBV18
ASSPDSTYEQY
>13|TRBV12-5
ASGLVQGGRNEQF
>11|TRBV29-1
SIRDRGGYEQF
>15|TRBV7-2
ASSFLSPGMGGNTIY
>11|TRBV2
ASSGGVTGELF